In its sample, the clone carrying this T cell receptor beta chain was seen a few times. Its antigen is currently unknown. The data derive from a study of post-analysis software for immune sequencing data. Study overall: Relapsing-remitting, secondary progressive and progressive-relapsing courses of multiple sclerosis were included.

The CDR3 length is 15 residues. Germline V gene sequence: CDR1 LGHDT, CDR2 YNNKEL (reference sequence). The germline V and J ends were trimmed by 1 base and 6 bases, with 12 bases remaining between them. Broader study findings: Significantly decreased normalized Chao1 diversity was recorded for multiple sclerosis patients relative to controls. Among roughly 5 TRBV segments more frequent in patients than controls were TRBV5-6, TRBV5-1 and TRBV20-1. By F measure, strong co-clustering occurred among samples prepared in the same batch.

Included in the TCR beta cDNA libraries were unique molecular identifiers. The T cell input of about 0.9 to 11 million gave around 540,000 cDNA molecules. TCRdb used MiXCR to reprocess the PCR reads, holding one entry per CDR3 protein. The data hold a few hundred thousand distinct CDR3 sequences, with around a third observed a single time. The chain couples TRBV3-1 to TRBJ1-4; D remains unclear. The receptor was derived from a girl aged 2 to 17 with multiple sclerosis. Sequencing was done on a sample of blood. Here the CDR3 reads CASSQGPGPDEKLFF. Here the CDR3 DNA reads TGTGCCAGCAGCCAAGGTCCGGGTCCCGATGAAAAACTGTTTTTT.